The entry below gives a single TCR beta chain sequence along with its context. The CDR3 loop spans 9 amino acids. V was pared by 10 bases and J by 10 bases, with 8 bases between. CDR1 is SNHLY and CDR2 is FYNNEI in the germline V gene. The sample comes from a study of shared clonotypes between healthy human individuals. Profiled with immunoSEQ multiplex PCR; TCRdb holds only in-frame clones, not every one. The sample yields some 1.5 million clones, approximately 98% seen once. This TCR was sampled from a man aged 30-40 years in good health. V and J are TRBV2 and TRBJ2-1; no definite D call. Sequenced material: naive CD4+ T cells sorted from blood. The subset was: CD45RA+ positively selected. CDR3 bases: TGTGCCATAAACCCCGAGCAGTTCTTC. This sequence encodes CAINPEQFF.